The TCR beta chain under discussion was sequenced for a study of shared clonotypes between healthy human individuals. For each subset, genomic DNA was distributed in equal portions over several immunoSEQ plates. Some clones are missing from TCRdb's copy, which holds only in-frame ones; the method was immunoSEQ multiplex PCR. Of roughly 530,000 clones detected, 90% to 96% appear once; the ten largest clones hold 0.055% to 0.075%. Points from the study as a whole: The rarefaction results pointed to incomplete sorted-subset sequencing despite large depth.

Germline CDR1 reads LGHNA; CDR2 reads YNFKEQ. The CDR3 loop spans 16 amino acids. The J segment lost 3 bases and the V segment lost 4 bases, leaving 12 bases of the junction unmatched. Worth noting for this clone: The target antigen is unknown.

CD4+ cells were split into CD45RA+ naive and CD45RA-negative memory subsets. This TCR was recovered from a woman aged 25-40 years in good health. Sequencing was done on a sample of naive CD4+ T cells sorted from blood. Subset noted: CD45RA+ positively selected. The chain is built from TRBV4-2 and TRBJ2-7; 7 bases fit TRBD2. CDR3 residues: CASSRERGPTNYEQYF. The CDR3 bases are TGTGCCAGCAGCCGAGAGCGGGGACCGACCAACTACGAGCAGTACTTC.